This T cell receptor (beta chain) was found in a study of T cell responses to AZD1222 COVID-19 vaccine. Overall study findings and caveats: All repertoire sampling was performed exclusively after the peak T cell response. Donors in the cohort were predominantly white British and more often female, and clonal diversity was possibly underestimated. The study found Spike-specific TCR breadth and depth rose after two AZD1222 doses.

Points on this clone: Antigen specificity is unknown.

The assay was immunoSEQ multiplex PCR, and TCRdb's table has in-frame clones only and misses some. The sample lists 150,000 to 200,000 clones, roughly 92% occurring once. The sequences come from peripheral blood, collected on day 0 of AZD1222 vaccination. This TCR was sampled from an adult in good health.

The CDR3 sequence: CAWSIRVFDEKLFF. In DNA, the CDR3 is TGTGCCTGGAGTATCAGGGTTTTTGATGAAAAACTGTTTTTT. The chain links TRBV30 to TRBJ1-4; maybe TRBD1 (5 bases). From germline, CDR1 is GTSNPN and CDR2 SVGIG (reference sequence). The ends were cut back, 2 bases at V and 6 bases at J, with 13 bases in the middle. CDR3 length: 14 amino acids.